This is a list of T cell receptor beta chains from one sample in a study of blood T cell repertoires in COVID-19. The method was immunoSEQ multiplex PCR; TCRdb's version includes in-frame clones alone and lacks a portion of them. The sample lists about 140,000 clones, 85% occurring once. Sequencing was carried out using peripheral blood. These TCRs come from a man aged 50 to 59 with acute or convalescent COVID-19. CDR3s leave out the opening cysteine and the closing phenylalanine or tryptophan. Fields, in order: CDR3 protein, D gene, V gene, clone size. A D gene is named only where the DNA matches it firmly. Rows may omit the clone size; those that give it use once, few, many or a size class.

CDR3: ASSLGHRGVPTGGLEGEKLF
D: TRBD1
V: TRBV7-6
size: -

CDR3: ASSFPGGHGYT
D: -
V: TRBV5-4
size: once

CDR3: ARSKDRGRGYT
D: TRBD1
V: TRBV5-3
size: few

CDR3: AWSSGNTEAF
D: -
V: TRBV30
size: -

CDR3: ASSQRDRGRPSREKLF
D: TRBD1
V: TRBV23-1
size: -

CDR3: ASSVGAYNEQF
D: -
V: TRBV6-5
size: few

CDR3: ASSSGEGQPQH
D: -
V: TRBV18
size: -

CDR3: ASRTGLVTSEQY
D: TRBD2
V: TRBV7-2
size: once

CDR3: AWRRGTGVAYEQY
D: TRBD1
V: TRBV30
size: -

CDR3: ASSQVAGAYNEQF
D: -
V: TRBV14
size: -

CDR3: ASSIEGWGPNEQY
D: -
V: TRBV19
size: -

CDR3: ASSPDRDSPLH
D: TRBD1
V: TRBV3-1/TRBV3-2
size: few

CDR3: ASSPPRTNTGNTIY
D: -
V: TRBV18
size: -

CDR3: ASSQGLYNEQF
D: -
V: TRBV12-3/TRBV12-4
size: -

CDR3: ASGGAYNEQF
D: TRBD2
V: TRBV12-3/TRBV12-4
size: -

CDR3: ASKSPQALH
D: -
V: TRBV6-5
size: -

CDR3: ASSFFRDRAGEQY
D: TRBD1
V: TRBV5-1
size: -

CDR3: ASSVRDRGNQPQH
D: TRBD1
V: TRBV19
size: once

CDR3: ASSSGFYEQY
D: -
V: TRBV6-5
size: once

CDR3: AWRRPGLSTDTQY
D: -
V: TRBV30
size: -

CDR3: ASSDGQGLNSPLH
D: TRBD1
V: TRBV25-1
size: -

CDR3: ASSLRDRGYGYT
D: TRBD1
V: TRBV27
size: -

CDR3: ASSLDHGRLETQY
D: TRBD2
V: TRBV11-2
size: -

CDR3: ASSSTDYEQY
D: -
V: TRBV5-8
size: few